The next 27 T cell receptor beta chains were all read from a single sample in a study of graft-versus-host responses after intestinal transplantation. Their specific antigens are unknown. Measured with immunoSEQ multiplex PCR; TCRdb has only the in-frame clones, and not every one. The data show about 120,000 clones, over 85% seen once. The sequencing here drew on unstimulated CD4+ T cells sorted from spleen or lymph node cells, taken before transplant. The receptors here all came from a human donor who was the organ donor for an intestinal transplant.

The CDR3 DNA is TGTGCCAGCAGCTTGGGCGGGAGAGAAATCATTCAGTACTTC. This codes for CASSLGGREIIQYF. The rearrangement links TRBV5-4 to TRBJ2-4; 7 bases fit TRBD2. CDR3 length: 14 amino acids. The trim removed 0 bases at V and 9 bases at J, leaving 6 bases unmatched. Per germline, CDR1 SGHNT and CDR2 YYREEE (reference sequence). Based on the CDR3 plus reference TRBV5-4 and TRBJ2-4, the full variable domain is ETGVTQSPTHLIKTRGQQVTLRCSSQSGHNTVSWYQQALGQGPQFIFQYYREEENGRGNFPPRFSGLQFPNYSSELNVNALELDDSALYLCASSLGGREIIQYFGAGTRLSVL.

The rearrangement links TRBV6-1 to TRBJ1-3, with D unclear. V lost 4 bases to trimming and J lost 0 bases, with 10 bases between them. The germline V gene encodes CDR1 MNHNS and CDR2 SASEGT. The CDR3 extends over 15 amino acids. DNA of the CDR3: TGTGCCAGCAGTGTTAACCCGAACTCTGGAAACACCATATATTTT. Its translation is CASSVNPNSGNTIYF.

This clone was counted between two and nine times. The genes are TRBV11-2 and TRBJ1-3; D is unresolved. Germline-derived CDR1 and CDR2 are SGHAT and FQNNGV. V was shortened by 7 bases and J by 2 bases, with 9 bases between the two germline ends. The CDR3 contains 13 residues. The DNA for the CDR3 is TGTGCCAGCAACCGGAACGCTGGAAACACCATATATTTT. Translation gives CASNRNAGNTIYF.

The chain has TRBV5-4 and TRBJ2-2, with 8 positions matching TRBD2. This CDR3 has 14 amino acids. Germline CDR1 and CDR2: SGHNT and YYREEE (reference sequence). The J segment lost 9 bases and the V segment lost 0 bases, leaving 4 bases of the junction unmatched. The CDR3, as DNA: TGTGCCAGCAGCTTGGCGGGAGGGCACCGGGAGCTGTTTTTT. Its protein product is CASSLAGGHRELFF.

J is TRBJ1-5 and V is TRBV27; TRBD1 agrees at 8 bases. Germline V gives CDR1 MNHEY, CDR2 SMNVEV (reference sequence). Trimming removed 5 bases from V and 6 bases from J; junction bases left unmatched: 12. The CDR3 has 16 amino acids. The CDR3 coding sequence is TGTGCCAGCAGTCCACGGACAGGGTGGGGAGGTCAGCCCCAGCATTTT. Protein: CASSPRTGWGGQPQHF.

This chain links TRBV7-3 with TRBJ2-1, with TRBD2 identical over 7 bases. The junction had 3 bases not matched to a gene; V was cut back by 1 base and J by 6 bases. The CDR3 has 14 amino acids. From germline, CDR1 is SGHTA and CDR2 FQGTGA. The CDR3 DNA reads as TGTGCCAGCAGCTTAAACTTAGCGGGCAATGAGCAGTTCTTC. Translation gives CASSLNLAGNEQFF.

This clone was found once. The chain carries TRBV4-3 and TRBJ1-4; a weak D match, TRBD1 (5 bases). Germline CDR1 reads LGHNA; CDR2 reads YSLEER. V lost 0 bases and J lost 0, with 14 bases in between. The CDR3 runs to 18 residues. CDR3 nucleotides: TGCGCCAGCAGCCAAGATCTTGGGGGTACCGCAACTAATGAAAAACTGTTTTTT. Translating gives CASSQDLGGTATNEKLFF.

This clone occurred once. The genes are TRBV4-2 and TRBJ2-1; 10 nucleotides match TRBD2. With 0 bases clipped from V and 6 bases from J, the junction kept 5 bases outside the gene matches. This CDR3 contains 16 residues. The germline V gene has CDR1 LGHNA and CDR2 YNFKEQ. CDR3 DNA: TGTGCCAGCAGCCAAGATTTTGGACTAGCGGCCAATGAGCAGTTCTTC. Its protein is CASSQDFGLAANEQFF.

The V and J genes are TRBV2 and TRBJ1-1, with no clear D. Trimming shortened V by 3 bases and J by 0 bases, and 5 bases separated the two germline ends. Germline CDR1 is SNHLY and CDR2 is FYNNEI. The CDR3 spans 13 residues. The chain's CDR3 is CASSDGMNTEAFF. The CDR3 DNA reads as TGTGCCAGCAGTGACGGAATGAACACTGAAGCTTTCTTT.

The CDR3 spells CASDRSSYNEQFF. The CDR3 DNA is TGTGCCTCAGACAGGAGCTCCTACAATGAGCAGTTCTTC. The chain couples TRBV28 to TRBJ2-1; TRBD1 is a possible D gene (6 bases). Deletions cut 11 bases from V and 0 bases from J, with 11 bases between. The CDR3 is 13 amino acids. Germline-derived CDR1 and CDR2 are MDHEN and SYDVKM. The full variable domain, with the rest looked up from reference TRBV28 and TRBJ2-1, is DVKVTQSSRYLVKRTGEKVFLECVQDMDHENMFWYRQDPGLGLRLIYFSYDVKMKEKGDIPEGYSVSREKKERFSLILESASTNQTSMYLCASDRSSYNEQFFGPGTRLTVL.

The V gene is TRBV5-1, the J gene TRBJ2-3; D remains unclear. The CDR3 is 12 amino acids. Germline V CDR1 and CDR2: SGHRS, YFSETQ. V dropped 2 bases and J dropped 0 bases, with 1 base sitting between them. CDR3 nucleotides: TGCGCCAGCAGCTTCAGCACAGATACGCAGTATTTT. Protein sequence: CASSFSTDTQYF.

The chain recombines TRBV10-2 with TRBJ2-2; weak D call: TRBD2 (6 bases). The germline V and J ends were trimmed by 5 bases and 2 bases, with 12 bases remaining between them. Germline V lookup: CDR1 WSHSY, CDR2 SAAADI. This CDR3 region has 15 residues. The CDR3 loop reads CASSRLEINTGELFF. CDR3 nucleotides: TGCGCCAGCAGTCGACTAGAAATTAACACCGGGGAGCTGTTTTTT.

V usage is TRBV7-9 and J usage is TRBJ2-7; TRBD2 might be the D (6 bases). The CDR3 totals 16 residues. CDR1 SEHNR and CDR2 FQNEAQ come from the germline V gene (reference sequence). Trimming took 3 bases from V and 1 from J, leaving 16 bases between them. CDR3 protein: CASSLGTGDGSYEQYF. The CDR3, as DNA: TGTGCCAGCAGCTTGGGGACGGGGGATGGGTCCTACGAGCAGTACTTC.

The sample holds one count of this clone. The gene calls are TRBV5-1 and TRBJ1-2; TRBD1 aligns across 11 bases. CDR3 length equals 14 residues. Trimming at V came to 0 bases and at J to 6 bases, leaving 1 base not matched to a gene. CDR1 SGHRS and CDR2 YFSETQ come from the germline V gene. The CDR3 here is CASSLEGQGDGYTF. The CDR3 coding sequence is TGCGCCAGCAGCTTGGAGGGACAGGGGGATGGCTACACCTTC.

The V gene is TRBV5-1, the J gene TRBJ2-7; 7 bases agree with TRBD1. J gave up 1 base and V 4 bases, and 8 bases lay outside the gene matches. The CDR3 totals 15 residues. Germline V lookup: CDR1 SGHRS, CDR2 YFSETQ. Here the CDR3 reads CASSLTQTGSYEQYF. Written as DNA, the CDR3 is TGCGCCAGCAGCCTCACGCAGACAGGGTCCTACGAGCAGTACTTC.

J is TRBJ2-1 and V is TRBV5-6; 10 bases are a match to TRBD2. The CDR3 is made up of 16 amino acids. Trimming removed 5 bases from V and 4 bases from J; junction bases left unmatched: 9. In germline, CDR1 is SGHDT, CDR2 YYEEEE. The CDR3 DNA reads as TGTGCCAGCAGTCGCCGACTAGCGGGTATGTACAATGAGCAGTTCTTC. The encoded protein is CASSRRLAGMYNEQFF.

Regarding this clone: Germline is not matched at one junction end, which may reflect a read error. This chain joins TRBV19 and TRBJ1-2; 8 bases agree with TRBD1. The CDR3 runs 13 residues. CDR1 LNHDA and CDR2 SQIVND come from the germline V gene (reference sequence). In DNA, the CDR3 is TGTGCCAGTAGTGGATCCACGGGACAGGCTTGGGACTTC. This codes for CASSGSTGQAWDF.

The rearrangement uses TRBV5-5 and TRBJ2-7; 7 bases align to TRBD2. Trimming cost V 2 bases and J 1 base; bases outside gene matches: 3. CDR3 length: 14 amino acids. From germline, CDR1 is SGHKS and CDR2 YYEKEE (reference sequence). CDR3 coding DNA: TGTGCCAGCAGCTTAGCTAGCGGTTCCTACGAGCAGTACTTC. Its translation: CASSLASGSYEQYF.

The chain carries TRBV5-4 and TRBJ1-2; D is ambiguous. Germline CDR1 is SGHNT and CDR2 is YYREEE (reference sequence). Trimming pared 2 bases from V and 8 bases from J, leaving 13 bases between. The CDR3 length is 13 residues. The chain's CDR3 is CASSFVGVEGYTF. The CDR3 DNA is TGTGCCAGCAGCTTCGTCGGAGTAGAGGGCTACACCTTC.

J is TRBJ2-5 and V is TRBV5-6, with D possibly called TRBD1 or TRBD2 (7 bases each). The CDR3 sequence is 15 residues long. V gave up 4 bases and J gave up 5 bases, with 18 bases separating them. Germline CDR1 SGHDT, CDR2 YYEEEE. CDR3 nucleotides: TGTGCCAGCAGCCGGGGGGCAGGGGGTTATGAGACCCAGTACTTC. Amino acids: CASSRGAGGYETQYF.

The rearrangement joins TRBV18 to TRBJ2-7; D might be TRBD1 (5 bases). Trimming removed 6 bases at V and 3 bases at J, with 18 bases between. Germline values: CDR1 KGHSH, CDR2 LQKENI. The CDR3 totals 15 residues. The CDR3 DNA reads TGTGCCAGCTCTCCTCGTAAGGGGCCCCGCTACGAGCAGTACTTC. It yields the protein CASSPRKGPRYEQYF.

The gene calls are TRBV6-6 and TRBJ1-5, with 7 bases lining up with TRBD1. With V trimmed by 11 bases and J by 1 base, 2 bases remained unmatched. Germline V gene lookup returns CDR1 MNHNY and CDR2 SVGAGI (reference sequence). The CDR3 is 12 residues long. The CDR3 here is CAAQGSNQPQHF. CDR3 nucleotide sequence: TGTGCCGCACAGGGGAGCAATCAGCCCCAGCATTTT.

The J gene is TRBJ1-5, the V gene TRBV2; D unresolved. There are 13 residues in the CDR3. Germline V gene lookup returns CDR1 SNHLY and CDR2 FYNNEI. The V end lost 4 bases, the J end lost 2 bases, and 6 bases lay between the germline ends. CDR3 DNA: TGTGCCAGCAGTGGAGAAGGCAATCAGCCCCAGCATTTT. Translating it yields CASSGEGNQPQHF.

The sample holds a few counts of this clone. The V call is TRBV2, the J call TRBJ1-1; 8 nucleotides line up with TRBD1. V dropped 5 bases and J dropped 4; count of bases not matched to a gene: 3. The CDR3 has 13 residues. The germline gives CDR1 SNHLY, CDR2 FYNNEI. CDR3 coding DNA: TGTGCCAGCAGTCCCACAGGGGGCACTGAAGCTTTCTTT. This translates into CASSPTGGTEAFF.

The J gene is TRBJ1-4, the V gene TRBV11-2; D may be TRBD1 (5 bases). CDR3 length equals 12 residues. V lost 1 base, J lost 10 bases, and 7 bases lay in between. The V gene's germline CDR1 is SGHAT and CDR2 FQNNGV. For the CDR3, the DNA is TGTGCCAGCAGCTTAGTCGGGGGAAAACTGTTTTTT. Translation gives CASSLVGGKLFF.

This clone has just one count. V usage is TRBV28 and J usage is TRBJ2-7; D is unresolved. The CDR3 runs 13 residues. The germline CDR1 and CDR2 sequences are MDHEN and SYDVKM. V dropped 6 bases and J dropped 0 bases, with 9 bases sitting between them. CDR3 sequence: CASRIGSSYEQYF. CDR3 nucleotide sequence: TGTGCCAGCAGAATAGGCAGCTCCTACGAGCAGTACTTC.

This clone was seen only a few times. The sample contains more than one DNA sequence encoding this CDR3. V usage is TRBV6-1 and J usage is TRBJ2-7; the match to TRBD1 covers 8 bases. The CDR3 covers 13 residues. J gave up 2 bases and V 6 bases, and 3 bases lay outside the gene matches. Germline V CDR1 and CDR2: MNHNS, SASEGT. CDR3 nucleotide sequence: TGTGCCAGCAGCCGGGACAGGACCTACGAGCAGTACTTC. Amino acid sequence: CASSRDRTYEQYF.